These 24 T cell receptor beta chains came from one sample sequenced in a study of shared T cell receptors in the human thymus (dated by TCRdb to the early 2020s). To prepare the library, the immunoSEQ multiplex PCR assay was applied. TCRdb re-hosts the immuneACCESS table, in-frame sequences only. Its copies lack some clones; in the studies checked, an unresolved V gene accounts for under half of them, and the cause for the rest is not known. A total of approximately 490,000 clones appear in this sample, 75% to 80% of them only once. The ten most abundant clones make up 0.01% to 0.015% of the sample. The data were also submitted as part of a second study, on human thymus T cells.

The material sequenced was thymocytes. The receptors originated from a boy less than two years old with a congenital heart defect. Donor details come from another sample of the same person, matched by shared clones.

The V gene is TRBV4-3, the J gene TRBJ1-5; 9 bases fit TRBD1. V was pared by 1 base and J by 1 base, with 11 bases of the junction left unmatched. The CDR3 extends over 19 amino acids. Germline values: CDR1 LGHNA, CDR2 YSLEER. The CDR3: CASSQGYRGRGSSNQPQHF. The DNA for the CDR3 is TGCGCCAGCAGCCAAGGGTACAGGGGGCGCGGGTCAAGCAATCAGCCCCAGCATTTT.

This clone was observed once. The chain links TRBV29-1 to TRBJ2-7; the D is unclear. CDR3 length equals 11 residues. Per germline, CDR1 SQVTM and CDR2 ANQGSEA. With 4 bases removed from V and 3 bases from J, the gap between germline ends came to 7 bases. For the CDR3, the DNA is TGCAGCGTTGTAACCAGCTACGAGCAGTACTTC. Protein sequence: CSVVTSYEQYF.

The chain employs TRBV9 and TRBJ2-7; 12 positions match TRBD2. The J segment lost 2 bases and the V segment lost 4 bases, leaving 4 bases of the junction unmatched. Germline lookup yields CDR1 SGDLS and CDR2 YYNGEE. The CDR3 runs 15 residues. CDR3 sequence (DNA): TGTGCCAGCAGCCTACTAGCGGGAGGAACCTACGAGCAGTACTTC. Translating gives CASSLLAGGTYEQYF.

This chain connects TRBV20-1 to TRBJ2-3; D ambiguous. Germline values: CDR1 DFQATT, CDR2 SNEGSKA (reference sequence). This CDR3 has 10 residues. The germline V and J ends were trimmed by 7 bases and 6 bases, with 8 bases remaining between them. The CDR3 nucleotides read TGCAGTGTTTTATTGGATACGCAGTATTTT. Amino acids: CSVLLDTQYF.

This clone has only a few counts. This same CDR3 is encoded by further DNA sequences in the sample. J is TRBJ2-7 and V is TRBV4-3; a weak D match, TRBD2 (6 bases). V was shortened by 0 bases and J by 5 bases, with 11 bases between the two germline ends. In germline, CDR1 is LGHNA, CDR2 YSLEER. The CDR3 totals 14 residues. CDR3 amino acids: CASSQDRGGNEQYF. CDR3 DNA sequence: TGCGCCAGCAGCCAAGACCGTGGGGGGAACGAGCAGTACTTC.

As concerns this clone: A junction boundary mismatches the germline segment, possibly from a read error. This chain joins TRBV7-7 and TRBJ2-7; 9 nucleotides line up with TRBD2. Germline CDR1 SSHAT, CDR2 FNYEAQ (reference sequence). The CDR3 loop spans 18 amino acids. CDR3 sequence (DNA): TGTGCTAGCAGCTGTCTACCGCGGGGGGGACTAGTCATTTACGAGCAGTACTTC. Amino acid sequence: CASSCLPRGGLVIYEQYF.

The chain employs TRBV7-9 and TRBJ2-5, with D tentatively TRBD1 (5 bases). Germline CDR1 SEHNR, CDR2 FQNEAQ (reference sequence). The germline V and J ends were trimmed by 3 bases and 3 bases, with 14 bases remaining between them. The CDR3 has 15 amino acids. The CDR3 sequence: CASSFPGHLEETQYF. DNA for the CDR3: TGTGCCAGCAGCTTTCCAGGACACTTAGAAGAGACCCAGTACTTC.

The J gene is TRBJ2-3, the V gene TRBV5-6; D is undetermined. The CDR3 loop spans 15 amino acids. Trimming pared 0 bases from V and 0 bases from J, leaving 8 bases between. The germline gives CDR1 SGHDT, CDR2 YYEEEE. The CDR3 DNA is TGTGCCAGCAGCTTGGAGAGGTCGAGCACAGATACGCAGTATTTT. Its translation is CASSLERSSTDTQYF.

In the case of this clone: The identical CDR3 is also encoded by other nucleotide sequences in the sample. The rearrangement uses TRBV27 and TRBJ2-1, with D perhaps TRBD2 (5 bases). CDR3 length: 14 amino acids. The germline CDR1 and CDR2 sequences are MNHEY and SMNVEV (reference sequence). V lost 3 bases and J lost 9, with 15 bases in between. As DNA, the CDR3 is TGTGCCAGCAGTTTTGGTCGAGAGGGCGGTGAGCAGTTCTTC. This translates into CASSFGREGGEQFF.

The chain employs TRBV15 and TRBJ1-5; D is possibly TRBD1 (5 bases). The germline V and J ends were trimmed by 3 bases and 7 bases, with 13 bases remaining between them. Germline values: CDR1 LNHNV, CDR2 YYDKDF (reference sequence). The CDR3 runs to 14 residues. The CDR3 loop is CATSSQGGHQPQHF. The CDR3 DNA is TGTGCCACCAGCAGTCAGGGAGGCCACCAGCCCCAGCATTTT.

The rearrangement joins TRBV5-6 to TRBJ2-6; D call uncertain. The CDR3 covers 18 residues. Germline assignment: CDR1 SGHDT and CDR2 YYEEEE. The V and J ends lost 0 bases and 0 bases respectively, with 13 bases between them. The CDR3 loop is CASSLGYLAPSGANVLTF. The CDR3 bases are TGTGCCAGCAGCTTGGGATATTTGGCTCCCTCTGGGGCCAACGTCCTGACTTTC.

The chain links TRBV10-3 to TRBJ2-1, with 9 bases identical to TRBD2. CDR3 length: 16 residues. Trimming at V came to 5 bases and at J to 2 bases, leaving 7 bases not matched to a gene. CDR1 and CDR2 (germline): ENHRY, SYGVKD. CDR3 nucleotide sequence: TGTGCCATCAGTCGGATTAGCGGGAGCCCCTACAATGAGCAGTTCTTC. It translates to CAISRISGSPYNEQFF.

The chain uses TRBV6-7 and TRBJ2-7; D may be TRBD2 (5 bases). TRBV6-7 is designated an ORF whose function remains uncertain. The V gene lost 6 bases and the J gene lost 0 bases, with 9 bases spanning the gap. The CDR3 extends over 13 amino acids. The CDR3 sequence is CASSPRDSYEQYF. For the CDR3, the DNA is TGTGCCAGCAGCCCCCGGGACTCCTACGAGCAGTACTTC.

This chain uses TRBV4-3 with TRBJ2-1, with 16 bases lining up with TRBD2. This CDR3 is 19 amino acids long. Germline V CDR1 and CDR2: LGHNA, YSLEER. With 3 bases clipped from V and 0 bases from J, the junction kept 5 bases outside the gene matches. The chain's CDR3 is CASSQVGLAGGISYNEQFF. CDR3 bases: TGCGCCAGCAGCCAGGTGGGACTAGCGGGAGGGATCTCCTACAATGAGCAGTTCTTC.

V usage is TRBV27 and J usage is TRBJ2-1, with 10 bases that match TRBD2. The CDR3 sequence is 16 residues long. Germline V CDR1 and CDR2: MNHEY, SMNVEV (reference sequence). V was pared by 4 bases and J by 4 bases, with 7 bases of the junction left unmatched. CDR3 DNA: TGTGCCAGCAGTTCCCAGCGGGAGGGCCGATACAATGAGCAGTTCTTC. Protein product: CASSSQREGRYNEQFF.

V and J are TRBV9 and TRBJ1-2, with a weak D call TRBD1 (5 bases). The ends were cut back, 3 bases at V and 7 bases at J, with 19 bases in the middle. The germline CDR1 and CDR2 sequences are SGDLS and YYNGEE. The CDR3 totals 15 residues. CDR3 nucleotides: TGTGCCAGCAGCGGACACCATCAGGGTGCCACTGGCTACACCTTC. This sequence encodes CASSGHHQGATGYTF.

V is TRBV12-5 and J is TRBJ2-6; 9 bases are shared with TRBD1. Germline CDR1 reads LGHNT; CDR2 reads FRNRAP. This CDR3 has 16 residues. The V segment lost 6 bases and the J segment 0 bases; nucleotides outside the gene matches: 3. CDR3 nucleotide sequence: TGTGCTAGTGGAGGGACAGGGCGCTCTGGGGCCAACGTCCTGACTTTC. Protein: CASGGTGRSGANVLTF. Filled out from reference TRBV12-5 and TRBJ2-6, the complete variable domain reads DARVTQTPRHKVTEMGQEVTMRCQPILGHNTVFWYRQTMMQGLELLAYFRNRAPLDDSGMPKDRFSAEMPDATLATLKIQPSEPRDSAVYFCASGGTGRSGANVLTFGAGSRLTVL.

The CDR3 here is CASSSQRPAGGMDGYTF. CDR3 in DNA: TGTGCCAGCAGCTCCCAGAGGCCGGCAGGGGGTATGGATGGCTACACCTTC. The chain couples TRBV14 to TRBJ1-2; 7 bases map to TRBD1. The CDR3 contains 17 residues. Losses at the gene ends were 5 bases for V and 6 bases for J; bases not matched to a gene: 18. Per the germline V gene, CDR1 is SGHDN and CDR2 is FVKESK.

The chain employs TRBV11-2 and TRBJ2-7; 9 nucleotides align to TRBD2. V lost 11 bases and J lost 6; bases outside the gene matches: 8. Germline CDR1 SGHAT, CDR2 FQNNGV. This CDR3 contains 12 residues. As DNA, the CDR3 is TGTGCCGGGGGTAGCGGGAGCGGCGAGCAGTACTTC. Its translation: CAGGSGSGEQYF.

The chain is built from TRBV7-2 and TRBJ2-7; a weak D match, TRBD2 (6 bases). There are 14 residues in the CDR3. Germline lookup yields CDR1 SGHTA and CDR2 FQGNSA. With 4 bases removed from V and 4 bases from J, the gap between germline ends came to 14 bases. As DNA, the CDR3 is TGTGCCAGCAGCTGGGCGGCGGGAAGGTACGAGCAGTACTTC. This codes for CASSWAAGRYEQYF.

The chain employs TRBV9 and TRBJ2-3; the D is unclear. Germline V gene data show CDR1 as SGDLS and CDR2 as YYNGEE. The CDR3 length is 13 residues. V was clipped by 3 bases and J by 6 bases, with 11 bases between them. CDR3 sequence (DNA): TGTGCCAGCAGCGCCGGAGACGCGGATACGCAGTATTTT. Its protein is CASSAGDADTQYF.

V and J are TRBV29-1 and TRBJ2-3, with 10 nucleotides matching TRBD1. This CDR3 is 17 amino acids long. Germline V CDR1 and CDR2: SQVTM, ANQGSEA. V lost 3 bases and J lost 3; bases outside the gene matches: 12. Written as DNA, the CDR3 is TGCAGCGTTGACCCAGCCCCCCGACAGGGGGCTACAGATACGCAGTATTTT. Translation gives CSVDPAPRQGATDTQYF.

The J gene is TRBJ2-7, the V gene TRBV7-6, with D perhaps TRBD1 (6 bases). CDR3 size: 13 residues. Germline assignment: CDR1 SGHVS and CDR2 FNYEAQ. V dropped 0 bases and J dropped 12 bases, with 15 bases sitting between them. This CDR3 reads CASSLAPDSPWYF. The CDR3 DNA sequence: TGTGCCAGCAGCTTAGCACCGGACAGCCCTTGGTACTTC.

The rearrangement links TRBV5-1 to TRBJ1-2; 8 nucleotides match TRBD1. Germline CDR1 and CDR2: SGHRS and YFSETQ. Germline trimming cut 4 bases from V and 9 bases from J; bases unmatched to any gene: 5. The CDR3 consists of 12 residues. CDR3 protein: CASSPGQGRYTF. DNA for the CDR3: TGCGCCAGCAGCCCCGGACAGGGCCGCTACACCTTC.